This TCR beta chain was recorded in a study of long-term antiretroviral therapy in people with HIV. Whole-study context: By about a decade, the earliest samples predate the 2015 immediate-ART recommendation. Whole-study results and caveats: The data indicate that diversity increased after ART but remained below transplant donor controls. When set beside controls, HIV repertoires had CDR3 length ranges that were narrower.

CDR1 SNHLY and CDR2 FYNNEI come from the germline V gene. Between the trimmed V and J ends, which lost 6 bases and 7 bases, there was a span of 19 bases. The CDR3 contains 14 residues. Treated in the United States were all of the participants with HIV. Version v3.0 of the immunoSEQ assay ran at survey level. The method was immunoSEQ multiplex PCR; TCRdb's version includes in-frame clones alone and lacks a portion of them. The sample consists of over 20,000 clones, around four fifths of them appearing once. This clone came up a few times. As yet, its antigen is unknown. The source material was unsorted PBMCs, sampled 1.6 years after starting antiretroviral therapy. This sequence was found in a man aged 40-55 years with HIV. The chain couples TRBV2 to TRBJ2-7, with D possibly matching TRBD2 (7 bases). The chain's CDR3 is CASRRGGPLGEQYF. The DNA for the CDR3 is TGTGCCAGCAGAAGGGGGGGGCCACTTGGGGAGCAGTACTTC.